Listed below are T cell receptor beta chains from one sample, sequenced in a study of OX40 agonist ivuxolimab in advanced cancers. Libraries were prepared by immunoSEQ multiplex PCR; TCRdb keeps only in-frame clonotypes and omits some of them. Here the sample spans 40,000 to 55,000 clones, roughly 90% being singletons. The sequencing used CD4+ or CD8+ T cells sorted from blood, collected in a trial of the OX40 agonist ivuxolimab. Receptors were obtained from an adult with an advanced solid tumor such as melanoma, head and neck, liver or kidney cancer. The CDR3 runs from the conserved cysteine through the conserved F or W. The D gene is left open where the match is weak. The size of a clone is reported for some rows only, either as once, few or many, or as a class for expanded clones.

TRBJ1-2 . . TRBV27 TGTGCCAGCAGTTTTCACGAGACCGAGGGCTACACCTTC CASSFHETEGYTF
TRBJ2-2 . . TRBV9 TGTGCCAGTAGCGACCCGGACACCTCGAACACCGGGGAGCTGTTTTTT CASSDPDTSNTGELFF
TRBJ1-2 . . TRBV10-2 TGCGCCAGCAGTGAGTCGTACGCAAGCTATGGCTACACCTTC CASSESYASYGYTF
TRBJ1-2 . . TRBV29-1 TGCAGCGTTGAAGATAGGGTACAGGGAGGTGGCTACACCTTC CSVEDRVQGGGYTF
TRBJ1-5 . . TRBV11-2 TGTGCCAGCAGCTTACGTCCGGGGATAGGGCAGCCCCAGCATTTT CASSLRPGIGQPQHF
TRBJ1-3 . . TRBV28 TGTGCCAGCAGCTCTAAAAGAGTGTGGGATGCCTCTGGAAACACCATATATTTT CASSSKRVWDASGNTIYF
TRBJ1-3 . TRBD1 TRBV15 TGTGCCACCAGCTCCAGGGGGGCTTATGACACCATATATTTT CATSSRGAYDTIYF
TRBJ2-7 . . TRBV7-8 TGTGCCAGCAGTATATCAGCCGGAAGCTCCTACGAGCAGTACTTC CASSISAGSSYEQYF
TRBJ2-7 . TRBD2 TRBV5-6 TGTGCCAGCAGCTCTACTAGCGGGACTACCTTAATCGAGCAGTACTTC CASSSTSGTTLIEQYF
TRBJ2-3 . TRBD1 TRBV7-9 TGTGCCAGCAGCCCTAGGACAGGGGGCGAATCAGATACGCAGTATTTT CASSPRTGGESDTQYF
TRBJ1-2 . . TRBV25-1 TGTGCCAGCAGTGAATACGGGGCGGGAAACTATGGCTACACCTTC CASSEYGAGNYGYTF
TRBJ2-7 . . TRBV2 TGTGCCAGCAGCGGACGGGACATCGCCTGGGAGCAGTACTTC CASSGRDIAWEQYF
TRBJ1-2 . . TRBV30 TGTGCCTCCAAGGACAGTTTCTATGGCTACACCTTC CASKDSFYGYTF
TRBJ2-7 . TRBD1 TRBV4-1 TGCGCCAGCAGCCAAGGGCCGGACAGGGTCTCCTACGAGCAGTACTTC CASSQGPDRVSYEQYF
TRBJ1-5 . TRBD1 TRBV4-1 TGCGCCAGCAGCCCCCGACAGGGCAGCAATCAGCCCCAGCATTTT CASSPRQGSNQPQHF
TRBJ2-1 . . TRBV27 TGTGCCAGCACCCTGGGGGTAGCGGATTACAATGAGCAGTTCTTC CASTLGVADYNEQFF
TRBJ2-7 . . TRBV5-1 TGCGCCAGCAGCCTCGGGCCACACGAGCAGTACTTC CASSLGPHEQYF
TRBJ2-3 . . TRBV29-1 TGCAGCGTTGAGTTCCAGGTGGCAAGGACAGATACGCAGTATTTT CSVEFQVARTDTQYF
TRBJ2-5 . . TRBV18 TGTGCCAGCTCACCGCCGACACGGGAAGAGACCCAGTACTTC CASSPPTREETQYF
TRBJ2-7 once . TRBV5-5 TGTGCCAGCAGCTTCGGCGGAGCATACGAGCAGTACTTC CASSFGGAYEQYF
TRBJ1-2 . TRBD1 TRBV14 TGTGCCAGCAGCCAAGGGACAGGGGGTGGCTACACCTTC CASSQGTGGGYTF
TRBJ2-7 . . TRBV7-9 TGTGCCAGCAGCTTAAGCGCCTACGAGCAGTACTTC CASSLSAYEQYF
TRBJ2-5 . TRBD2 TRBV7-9 TGTGCCAGCAGCTTAGCAGCGGGGGGCGCGGAGACCCAGTACTTC CASSLAAGGAETQYF
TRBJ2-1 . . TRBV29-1 TGCAGCGTGCCGCTCAGGGCCATCAATGAGCAGTTCTTC CSVPLRAINEQFF
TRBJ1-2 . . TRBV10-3 TGTGCCATCAGTGACTCCACGCGAATACAGGGTAATGGCTACACCTTC CAISDSTRIQGNGYTF
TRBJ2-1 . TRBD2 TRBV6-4 TGTGCCAGCAGTGACACGGGGGGGTGGGGAAATGAGCAGTTCTTC CASSDTGGWGNEQFF
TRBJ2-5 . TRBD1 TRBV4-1 TGCGCCAGCAGCCCGCCCTACCAGGGGGACCAAGAGACCCAGTACTTC CASSPPYQGDQETQYF
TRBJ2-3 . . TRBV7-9 TGTGCCAGCAGGGCTTCACTACCTAGCACAGATACGCAGTATTTT CASRASLPSTDTQYF
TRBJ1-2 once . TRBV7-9 TGTGCCAGCAGCGGTACAGTTACCTATGGCTACACCTTC CASSGTVTYGYTF
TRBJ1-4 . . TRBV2 TGTGCCAGCCGGGGGGGTTGGGAAAAACTGTTTTTT CASRGGWEKLFF
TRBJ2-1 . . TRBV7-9 TGTGCCAGCAGCTTAGCGCTTGGCAATGAGCAGTTCTTC CASSLALGNEQFF
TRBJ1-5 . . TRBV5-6 TGTGCCAGCAGTTCGGGAGTATCTAATCAGCCCCAGCATTTT CASSSGVSNQPQHF
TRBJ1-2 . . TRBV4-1 TGCGCCAGCGCGGATTCCCTGGGCGGCTACACCTTC CASADSLGGYTF
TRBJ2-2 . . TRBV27 TGTGCCAGCAGTACTATTGGGACCGGGGAGCTGTTTTTT CASSTIGTGELFF
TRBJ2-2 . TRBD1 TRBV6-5 TGTGCAGCAGGGACAGGGTACACCGGGGAGCTGTTTTTT CAAGTGYTGELFF
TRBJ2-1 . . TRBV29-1 TGCAGCGGTAGACTAGGTGAGCAGTTCTTC CSGRLGEQFF
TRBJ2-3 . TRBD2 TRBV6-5 TGTGCCAGCAGTTACGGGGCGGGAGGGCTCATTATTTTT CASSYGAGGLIIF
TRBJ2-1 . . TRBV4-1 TGCGCCAGCAGCCCCGTGCGGGGTTCACCCGGGGGTTTCTACAATGAGCAGTTCTTC CASSPVRGSPGGFYNEQFF
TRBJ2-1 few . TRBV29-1 TGCAGCGCCTTAGGGTCCTACAATGAGCAGTTCTTC CSALGSYNEQFF
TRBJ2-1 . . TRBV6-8 TGTGCCAGCAGTTCGGGGCGGGATGCCTACAATGAGCAGTTCTTC CASSSGRDAYNEQFF
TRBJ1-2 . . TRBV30 TGTGCCTGGAGTCCGGGGGGGACGGGTGGCTACACCTTC CAWSPGGTGGYTF
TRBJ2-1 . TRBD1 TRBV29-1 TGCAGCGTTGCCGGGACAGGGAGCAATGAGCAGTTCTTC CSVAGTGSNEQFF
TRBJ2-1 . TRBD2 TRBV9 TGTGCCAGCAGCTTCCAGACGAGCGGGGGCTCCTACAATGAGCAGTTCTTC CASSFQTSGGSYNEQFF
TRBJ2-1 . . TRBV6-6 TGTGCCAGCAGTTACGGGACTCCAAGCTCCTACAATGAGCAGTTCTTC CASSYGTPSSYNEQFF
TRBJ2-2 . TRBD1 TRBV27 TGTGCCAGCAGCTACACAGGGGGCGACGGGGAGCTGTTTTTT CASSYTGGDGELFF
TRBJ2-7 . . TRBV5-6 TGTGCCAGCAGTTCTCGCGGGTTGATCTACGAGCAGTACTTC CASSSRGLIYEQYF
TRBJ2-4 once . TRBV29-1 TGCAGCGTTGTTCACGGGACCTCCAAAAACATTCAGTACTTC CSVVHGTSKNIQYF
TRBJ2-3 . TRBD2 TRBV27 TGTGCCAGCAGGACTAGCGGGGGGCGAAACACAGATACGCAGTATTTT CASRTSGGRNTDTQYF
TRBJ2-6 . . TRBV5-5 TGTGCCAGCAGCTTGACGACCTCTGGGGCCAACGTCCTGACTTTC CASSLTTSGANVLTF
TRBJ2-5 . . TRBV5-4 TGTGCCAGCAGCCCGGGCATGGGGGTAGAGACCCAGTACTTC CASSPGMGVETQYF
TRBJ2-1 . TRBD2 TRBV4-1 TGCGCCAGCAGCCAAGATAGGAGCGGGAGTTTGGGGGAGCAGTTCTTC CASSQDRSGSLGEQFF